The following is a T cell receptor beta chain sequence with its context. Its cognate antigen is unknown. TCRdb re-called the reads with MiXCR, one entry per CDR3 protein. The data show about 770,000 distinct CDR3 sequences, almost 30% seen once. This specimen comes from a study of T cell repertoires in cytomegalovirus infection. CDR1 and CDR2 (germline): MNHEY, SVGAGI. Trimming removed 6 bases from V and 6 bases from J, with 20 bases in between. The CDR3 contains 15 residues. The sequence was collected from a human donor in good health (CMV status not recorded). Some clones in this sample may be carry-over from other donors' samples. The source was cultured CD8+ T cells from PBMCs, collected from culture after CMV antigen stimulation. This chain uses TRBV6-5 with TRBJ1-2; a possible D gene is TRBD1 (6 bases). Written as DNA, the CDR3 is TGTGCCAGCAGCTCCCCCGGACAGACCTCAAATGGCTACACCTTC. Protein: CASSSPGQTSNGYTF.